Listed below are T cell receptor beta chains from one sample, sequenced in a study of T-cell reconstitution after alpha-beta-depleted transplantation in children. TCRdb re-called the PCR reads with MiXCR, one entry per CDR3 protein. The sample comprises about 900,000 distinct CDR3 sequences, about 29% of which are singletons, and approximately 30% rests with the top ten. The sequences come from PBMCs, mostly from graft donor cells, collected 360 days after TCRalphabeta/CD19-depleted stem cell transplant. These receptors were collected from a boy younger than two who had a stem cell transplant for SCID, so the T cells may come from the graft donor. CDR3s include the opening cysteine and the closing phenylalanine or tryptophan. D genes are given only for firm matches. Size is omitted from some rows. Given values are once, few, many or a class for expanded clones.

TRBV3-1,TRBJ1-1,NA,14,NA,CASSQDRVNTEAFF,TGTGCCAGCAGCCAAGATCGGGTGAACACTGAAGCTTTCTTT
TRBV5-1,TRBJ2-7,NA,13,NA,CASSKTATYEQYF,TGCGCCAGCAGCAAGACAGCGACCTACGAGCAGTACTTC
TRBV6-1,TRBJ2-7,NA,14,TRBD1,CASSGQANSYEQYF,TGTGCCAGCAGCGGACAGGCTAACTCCTACGAGCAGTACTTC
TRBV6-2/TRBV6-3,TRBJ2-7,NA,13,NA,CASSQGLSAEQYF,TGTGCCAGCAGCCAAGGACTCTCTGCGGAGCAGTACTTC
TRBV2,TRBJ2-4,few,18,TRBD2,CASSGQGGTSGVFNIQYF,TGTGCCAGCAGCGGCCAAGGGGGGACTAGCGGGGTTTTTAACATTCAGTACTTC
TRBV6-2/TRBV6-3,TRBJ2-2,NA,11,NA,CASTVDGELFF,TGTGCCAGCACCGTAGACGGGGAGCTGTTTTTT
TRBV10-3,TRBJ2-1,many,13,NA,CAISERPDNEQFF,TGTGCCATCAGTGAGCGGCCAGACAATGAGCAGTTCTTC
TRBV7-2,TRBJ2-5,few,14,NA,CASSFRGVQETQYF,TGTGCCAGCAGCTTTAGGGGGGTCCAAGAGACCCAGTACTTC
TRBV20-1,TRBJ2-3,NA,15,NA,CSARYQRSGSDTQYF,TGCAGTGCTAGATACCAGCGGTCCGGTTCAGATACGCAGTATTTT
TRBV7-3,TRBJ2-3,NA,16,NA,CASSHSGQPSTDTQYF,TGTGCCAGCAGCCACAGTGGACAGCCTAGCACAGATACGCAGTATTTT
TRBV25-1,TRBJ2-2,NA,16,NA,CASSDPGFANTGELFF,TGTGCCAGCAGTGATCCGGGGTTTGCGAACACCGGGGAGCTGTTTTTT
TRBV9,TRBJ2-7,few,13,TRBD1,CASSVGTGTEQYF,TGTGCCAGCAGCGTCGGGACAGGGACCGAGCAGTACTTC
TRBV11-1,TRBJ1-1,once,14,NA,CASSGHQGVTEAFF,TGTGCCAGCAGCGGACATCAGGGAGTCACTGAAGCTTTCTTT
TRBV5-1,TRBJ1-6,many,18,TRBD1,CASSLVPGQEQDNSPLHF,TGCGCCAGCAGCTTGGTTCCGGGACAGGAGCAAGATAATTCACCCCTCCACTTT
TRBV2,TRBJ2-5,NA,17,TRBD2,CASRVTSGGALQETQYF,TGTGCCAGCAGAGTGACTAGCGGGGGGGCACTACAAGAGACCCAGTACTTC
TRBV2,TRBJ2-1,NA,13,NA,CASRPGPQHEQFF,TGTGCCAGCAGACCCGGGCCTCAGCATGAGCAGTTCTTC
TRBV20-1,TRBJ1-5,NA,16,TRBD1,CSAPRGDRDVGQPQHF,TGCAGTGCTCCACGGGGGGACAGGGACGTGGGTCAGCCCCAGCATTTT
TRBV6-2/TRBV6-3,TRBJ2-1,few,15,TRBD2,CASTLKRDRYNEQFF,TGTGCCAGCACCTTAAAGCGGGACCGCTACAATGAGCAGTTCTTC
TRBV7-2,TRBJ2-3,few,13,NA,CASSTGQTDTQYF,TGTGCCAGCAGCACAGGACAAACAGATACGCAGTATTTT
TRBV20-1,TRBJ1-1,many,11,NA,CSAARNTEAFF,TGCAGCGCGGCGCGGAACACTGAAGCTTTCTTT
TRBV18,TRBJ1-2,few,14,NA,CASSGREANYGYTF,TGTGCCAGCTCGGGCCGGGAGGCTAACTATGGCTACACCTTC
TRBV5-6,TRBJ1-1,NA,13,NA,CASSGRSWPEAFF,TGTGCCAGCAGCGGGCGATCGTGGCCTGAAGCTTTCTTT
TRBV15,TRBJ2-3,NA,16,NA,CATSRTGSPGRDTQYF,TGTGCCACCAGCAGGACCGGGTCCCCCGGTCGAGATACGCAGTATTTT
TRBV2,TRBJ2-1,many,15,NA,CASSDPLSSYNEQFF,TGTGCCAGCAGTGACCCACTGAGCTCCTACAATGAGCAGTTCTTC
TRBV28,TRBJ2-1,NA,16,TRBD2,CASRLAGGPSFNEQFF,TGTGCCAGCAGACTAGCGGGGGGGCCGAGTTTCAATGAGCAGTTCTTC
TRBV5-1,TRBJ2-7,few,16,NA,CASSLEGVPSSYEQYF,TGCGCCAGCAGCTTGGAAGGGGTTCCAAGCTCCTACGAGCAGTACTTC
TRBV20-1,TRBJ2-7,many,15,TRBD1,CSASRTGGLAYEQYF,TGCAGTGCCTCCCGGACAGGTGGGCTCGCCTACGAGCAGTACTTC
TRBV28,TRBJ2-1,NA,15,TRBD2,CASGLAGGIYNEQFF,TGTGCCAGCGGACTAGCGGGGGGAATATACAATGAGCAGTTCTTC
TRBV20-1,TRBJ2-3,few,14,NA,CSARQGPSTDTQYF,TGCAGTGCTAGACAGGGGCCGAGCACAGATACGCAGTATTTT
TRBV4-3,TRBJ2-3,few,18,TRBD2,CASSQLPFSGGLTDTQYF,TGCGCCAGCAGCCAACTCCCCTTTAGCGGGGGACTCACAGATACGCAGTATTTT
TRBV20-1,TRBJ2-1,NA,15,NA,CSASVGTATYNEQFF,TGCAGTGCTAGCGTTGGGACTGCCACTTACAATGAGCAGTTCTTC
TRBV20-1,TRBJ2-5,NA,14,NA,CSASILALGETQYF,TGCAGTGCTAGTATTCTGGCCCTGGGGGAGACCCAGTACTTC
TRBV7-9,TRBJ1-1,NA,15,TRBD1,CASSRRGQMNTEAFF,TGTGCCAGCAGCCGCCGGGGACAGATGAACACTGAAGCTTTCTTT
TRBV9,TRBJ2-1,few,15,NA,CASSVSSTARNEQFF,TGTGCCAGCAGCGTATCCTCAACAGCTCGTAATGAGCAGTTCTTC
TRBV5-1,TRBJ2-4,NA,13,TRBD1,CASSSGQKNIQYF,TGCGCCAGCAGCTCGGGACAGAAAAACATTCAGTACTTC
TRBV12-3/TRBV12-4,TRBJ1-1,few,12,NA,CASSSWNTEAFF,TGTGCCAGCAGTTCCTGGAACACTGAAGCTTTCTTT
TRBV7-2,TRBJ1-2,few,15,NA,CASSLVAQVNYGYTF,TGTGCCAGCAGCTTAGTAGCACAGGTTAACTATGGCTACACCTTC
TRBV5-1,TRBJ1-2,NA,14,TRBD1,CASSHYDRGGGYTF,TGCGCCAGCAGCCATTATGACAGGGGAGGTGGCTACACCTTC
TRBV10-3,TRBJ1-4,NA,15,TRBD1,CAISESSTGVEKLFF,TGTGCCATCAGTGAGTCGAGCACAGGGGTTGAAAAACTGTTTTTT
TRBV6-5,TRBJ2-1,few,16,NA,CASSYDPLSRGNEQFF,TGTGCCAGCAGTTACGATCCGCTCTCCCGGGGGAATGAGCAGTTCTTC
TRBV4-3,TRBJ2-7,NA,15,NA,CASSQEVGDLNEQYF,TGCGCCAGCAGCCAAGAGGTTGGGGATCTTAACGAGCAGTACTTC
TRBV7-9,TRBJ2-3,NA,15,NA,CASSLTTVSTDTQYF,TGTGCCAGCAGCTTAACGACAGTGAGCACAGATACGCAGTATTTT